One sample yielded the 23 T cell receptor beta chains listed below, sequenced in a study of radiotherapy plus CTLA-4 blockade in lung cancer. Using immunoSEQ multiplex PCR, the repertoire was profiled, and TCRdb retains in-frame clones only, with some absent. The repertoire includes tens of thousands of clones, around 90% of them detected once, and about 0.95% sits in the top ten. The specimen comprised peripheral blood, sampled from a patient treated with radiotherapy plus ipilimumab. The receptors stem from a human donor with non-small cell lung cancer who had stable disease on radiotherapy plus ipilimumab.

The CDR3 sequence: CASSDGSAGSPLHF. The CDR3 DNA follows: TGTGCCAGCAGTGACGGGTCAGCGGGATCACCCCTCCACTTT. The rearrangement joins TRBV6-4 to TRBJ1-6, with D unresolved. The CDR3 is 14 amino acids. Looked up from germline, CDR1 is MRHNA and CDR2 is SNTAGT. The V gene lost 2 bases and the J gene lost 10 bases, with 12 bases spanning the gap.

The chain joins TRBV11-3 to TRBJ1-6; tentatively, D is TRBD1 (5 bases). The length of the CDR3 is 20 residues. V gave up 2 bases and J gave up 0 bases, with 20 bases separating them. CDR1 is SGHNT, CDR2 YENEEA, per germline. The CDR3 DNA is TGTGCCAGCAGCTTAAACAGTAGGGGCCCTTCGAGCTCCTATAATTCACCCCTCCACTTT. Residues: CASSLNSRGPSSSYNSPLHF.

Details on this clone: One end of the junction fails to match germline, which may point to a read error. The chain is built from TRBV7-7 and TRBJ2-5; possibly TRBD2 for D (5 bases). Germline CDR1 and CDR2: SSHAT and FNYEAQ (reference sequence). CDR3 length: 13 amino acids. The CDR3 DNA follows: TGTGCTAGCAGCTTAGAGACGGGGGAGACCCAGTACTTC. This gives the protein CASSLETGETQYF.

CDR3: CASSSYQETQYF. The CDR3, as DNA: TGTGCCAGCTCATCCTACCAAGAGACCCAGTACTTC. The V and J genes are TRBV18 and TRBJ2-5; D call uncertain. V lost 5 bases, J lost 0 bases, and 4 bases lay in between. The germline V gene encodes CDR1 KGHSH and CDR2 LQKENI. The CDR3 runs 12 residues.

CDR3 protein: CASSTGSPPYEQYF. The DNA of the CDR3 is TGCGCCAGCAGCACGGGCTCTCCACCCTACGAGCAGTACTTC. V and J are TRBV5-1 and TRBJ2-7, with D unclear. Germline CDR1 SGHRS, CDR2 YFSETQ. V was pared by 4 bases and J by 2 bases, with 13 bases between. The CDR3 spans 14 residues.

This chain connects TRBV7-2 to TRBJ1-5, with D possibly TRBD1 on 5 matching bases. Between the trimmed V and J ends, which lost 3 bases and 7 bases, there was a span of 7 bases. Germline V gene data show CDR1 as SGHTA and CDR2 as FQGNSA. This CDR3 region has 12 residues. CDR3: CASSFQGQPQHF. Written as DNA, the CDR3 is TGTGCCAGCAGCTTCCAGGGCCAGCCCCAGCATTTT. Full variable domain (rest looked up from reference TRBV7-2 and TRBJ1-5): GAGVSQSPSNKVTEKGKDVELRCDPISGHTALYWYRQSLGQGLEFLIYFQGNSAPDKSGLPSDRFSAERTGGSVSTLTIQRTQQEDSAVYLCASSFQGQPQHFGDGTRLSIL.

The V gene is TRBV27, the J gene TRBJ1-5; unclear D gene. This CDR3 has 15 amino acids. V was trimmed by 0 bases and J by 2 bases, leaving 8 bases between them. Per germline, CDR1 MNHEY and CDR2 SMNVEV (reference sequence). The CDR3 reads CASSLSRLGNQPQHF. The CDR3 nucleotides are TGTGCCAGCAGTTTATCTAGGTTAGGCAATCAGCCCCAGCATTTT.

The CDR3 nucleotides read TGTGCCAGCAGCCCCAGGGGCTCTAGCACAGATACGCAGTATTTT. Protein sequence: CASSPRGSSTDTQYF. This sequence joins TRBV6-6 and TRBJ2-3, with D possibly TRBD1 on 6 matching bases. Germline lookup yields CDR1 MNHNY and CDR2 SVGAGI (reference sequence). V lost 6 bases to trimming and J lost 0 bases, with 13 bases between them. The CDR3 runs to 15 residues.

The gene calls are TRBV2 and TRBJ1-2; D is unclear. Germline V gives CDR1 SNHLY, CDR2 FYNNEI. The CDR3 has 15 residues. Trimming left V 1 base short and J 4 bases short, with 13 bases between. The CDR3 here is CASSEGSRPSYGYTF. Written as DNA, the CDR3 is TGTGCCAGCAGTGAAGGTTCCAGACCCTCCTATGGCTACACCTTC.

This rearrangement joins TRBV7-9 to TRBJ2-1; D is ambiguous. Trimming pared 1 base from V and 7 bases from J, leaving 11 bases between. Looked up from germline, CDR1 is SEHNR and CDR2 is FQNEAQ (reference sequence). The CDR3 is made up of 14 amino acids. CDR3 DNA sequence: TGTGCCAGCAGCTTAGAATCGAACCGAAATGAGCAGTTCTTC. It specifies CASSLESNRNEQFF. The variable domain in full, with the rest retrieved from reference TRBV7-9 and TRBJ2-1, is DTGVSQNPRHKITKRGQNVTFRCDPISEHNRLYWYRQTLGQGPEFLTYFQNEAQLEKSRLLSDRFSAERPKGSFSTLEIQRTEQGDSAMYLCASSLESNRNEQFFGPGTRLTVL.

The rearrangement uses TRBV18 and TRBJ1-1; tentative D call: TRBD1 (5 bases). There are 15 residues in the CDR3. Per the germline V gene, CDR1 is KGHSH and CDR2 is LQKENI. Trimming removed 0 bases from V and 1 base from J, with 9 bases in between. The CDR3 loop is CASSPPGVRNTEAFF. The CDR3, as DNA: TGTGCCAGCTCACCACCGGGGGTTAGGAACACTGAAGCTTTCTTT.

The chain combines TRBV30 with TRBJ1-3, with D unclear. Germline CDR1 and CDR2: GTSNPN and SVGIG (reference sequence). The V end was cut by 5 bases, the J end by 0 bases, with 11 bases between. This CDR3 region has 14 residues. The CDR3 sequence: CAWSLGSSGNTIYF. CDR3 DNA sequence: TGTGCCTGGTCCTTAGGGAGCTCTGGAAACACCATATATTTT. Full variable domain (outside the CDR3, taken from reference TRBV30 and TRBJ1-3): SQTIHQWPATLVQPVGSPLSLECTVEGTSNPNLYWYRQAAGRGLQLLFYSVGIGQISSEVPQNLSASRPQDRQFILSSKKLLLSDSGFYLCAWSLGSSGNTIYFGEGSWLTVV.

CDR3 nucleotides: TGCGCCAGCAGTGATTCTCTCCTGGGAGAGACCCAGTACTTC. It specifies CASSDSLLGETQYF. This chain joins TRBV10-2 and TRBJ2-5, with unresolved D. The CDR3 totals 14 residues. Trimming shortened V by 3 bases and J by 4 bases, and 12 bases separated the two germline ends. Germline lookup yields CDR1 WSHSY and CDR2 SAAADI.

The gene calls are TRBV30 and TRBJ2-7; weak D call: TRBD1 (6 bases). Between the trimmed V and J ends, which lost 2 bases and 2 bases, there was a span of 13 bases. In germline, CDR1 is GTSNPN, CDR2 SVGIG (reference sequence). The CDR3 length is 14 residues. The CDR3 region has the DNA TGTGCCTGGAGTTTAAAGTGGACAGCCTACGAGCAGTACTTC. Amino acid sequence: CAWSLKWTAYEQYF.

The CDR3 nucleotides read TGTGCCAGCAGCATGCAAAGCTCTGGAAACACCATATATTTT. It codes for CASSMQSSGNTIYF. This chain connects TRBV6-5 to TRBJ1-3; D remains unclear. Germline values: CDR1 MNHEY, CDR2 SVGAGI. This CDR3 is 14 amino acids long. V was trimmed by 6 bases and J by 0 bases, leaving 9 bases between them.

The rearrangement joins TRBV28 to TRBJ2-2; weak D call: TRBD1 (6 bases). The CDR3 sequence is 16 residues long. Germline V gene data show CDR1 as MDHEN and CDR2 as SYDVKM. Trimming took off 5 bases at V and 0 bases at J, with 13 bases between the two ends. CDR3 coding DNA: TGTGCCAGCAGTCCCTGGACAGCCTCGAACACCGGGGAGCTGTTTTTT. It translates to CASSPWTASNTGELFF.

CDR3 sequence: CASRPTGAGNTIYF. The CDR3 DNA reads as TGTGCCAGCAGGCCGACAGGGGCTGGAAACACCATATATTTT. The chain employs TRBV6-5 and TRBJ1-3; TRBD1 matches 8 bases. With V trimmed by 6 bases and J by 2 bases, 3 bases remained unmatched. CDR3 length: 14 residues. Germline CDR1 MNHEY, CDR2 SVGAGI.

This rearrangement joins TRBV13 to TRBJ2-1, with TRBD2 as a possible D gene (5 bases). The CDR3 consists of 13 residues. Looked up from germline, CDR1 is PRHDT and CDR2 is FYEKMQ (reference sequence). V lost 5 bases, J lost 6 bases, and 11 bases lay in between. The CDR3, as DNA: TGTGCCAGCAGCCCGGCACGGGGCAATGAGCAGTTCTTC. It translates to CASSPARGNEQFF.

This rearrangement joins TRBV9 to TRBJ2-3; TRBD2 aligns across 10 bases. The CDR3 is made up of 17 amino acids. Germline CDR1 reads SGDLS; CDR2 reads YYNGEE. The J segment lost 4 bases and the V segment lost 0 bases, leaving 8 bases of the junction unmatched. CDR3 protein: CASSVVSSGRGADTQYF. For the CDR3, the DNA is TGTGCCAGCAGCGTAGTGTCTAGCGGGAGAGGTGCAGATACGCAGTATTTT.

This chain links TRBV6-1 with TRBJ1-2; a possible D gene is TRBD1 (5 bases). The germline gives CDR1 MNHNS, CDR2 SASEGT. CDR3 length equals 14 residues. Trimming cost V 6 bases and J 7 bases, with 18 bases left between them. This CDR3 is CASRTTLRAGGYTF. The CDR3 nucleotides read TGTGCCAGCAGAACGACCCTCAGGGCCGGTGGCTACACCTTC.

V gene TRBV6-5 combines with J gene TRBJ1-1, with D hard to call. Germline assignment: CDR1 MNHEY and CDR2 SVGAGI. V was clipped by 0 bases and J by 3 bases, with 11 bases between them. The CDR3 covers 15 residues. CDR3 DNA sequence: TGTGCCAGCAGTTACTCTGCGGCAGACGACACTGAAGCTTTCTTT. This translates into CASSYSAADDTEAFF.

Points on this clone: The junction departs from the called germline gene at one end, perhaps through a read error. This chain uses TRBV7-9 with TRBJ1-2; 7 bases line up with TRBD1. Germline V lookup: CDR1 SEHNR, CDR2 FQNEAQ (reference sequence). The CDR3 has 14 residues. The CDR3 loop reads CVSSLGRGLLGYTF. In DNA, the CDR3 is TGTGTCAGCAGCTTGGGCAGGGGGTTACTTGGCTACACCTTC.

The CDR3 sequence is CASSFGDPYEQYF. CDR3 nucleotide sequence: TGTGCCAGCAGCTTTGGGGATCCCTACGAGCAGTACTTC. J is TRBJ2-7 and V is TRBV7-2; no clear D gene. Trimming took off 3 bases at V and 2 bases at J, with 8 bases between the two ends. In germline, CDR1 is SGHTA, CDR2 FQGNSA. The CDR3 runs to 13 residues.